The next 31 T cell receptor beta chains were all read from a single sample in a study of CD8+ T cells in alopecia areata. RNA extraction was followed by reverse transcription into cDNA, which acted as the sequencing template. Assay: immunoSEQ multiplex PCR; the TCRdb copy retains only in-frame clones and omits some. This sample carries about 5,800 clones, none of them present only once. Time point specified: mouse skin 6 weeks after grafting, around onset of hair loss. The sample in question was skin, obtained at week 6. The receptors here all came from a C3H/HeJ mouse with alopecia areata. MHC haplotype here: H2-k.

As for this clone: Gene names are mouse gene names. The read gets to within 4 residues of the CDR3 end, and the germline J gene fills in the rest. The chain has TRBV13-2 and TRBJ2-3, with 7 bases fitting TRBD1. Germline values: CDR1 NNHNN, CDR2 SYGAGS (reference sequence). The V segment lost 2 bases and the J segment 1 base; nucleotides outside the gene matches: 4. CDR3 size: 15 residues. The DNA read from the CDR3 is TGTGCCAGCGGTGAAACAGGGGAGGGTGCAGAA. The encoded protein is CASGETGEGAE. The CDR3 in full is CASGETGEGAETLYF.

The sample holds a few counts of this clone. Mouse gene names apply. The missing CDR3 end, 4 residues past where the read stops, is filled in from the germline J gene. This chain connects TRBV13-3 to TRBJ2-3; 10 bases are a match to TRBD2. Per the germline V gene, CDR1 is NNHDY and CDR2 is SYVADS. This CDR3 contains 15 residues. The trim removed 4 bases at V and 3 bases at J, leaving 5 bases unmatched. The CDR3 reads CASSLDWGEAETLYF. The CDR3 bases that were read are TGTGCCAGCAGTCTTGACTGGGGGGAGGCAGAA.

As for this clone: The listed genes are named as in mouse. The read ends 4 residues shy of where the CDR3 ends; the end is completed using the germline J gene. V gene TRBV13-3 combines with J gene TRBJ2-7; a possible D gene is TRBD2 (6 bases). The CDR3 extends over 15 amino acids. Trimming pared 2 bases from V and 0 bases from J, leaving 12 bases between. The germline gives CDR1 NNHDY, CDR2 SYVADS. CDR3: CASSEILGNSYEQYF. CDR3 DNA, as far as it was read: TGTGCCAGCAGTGAGATCCTGGGGAACTCCTAT.

As regards this clone: Gene names and germline match the mouse. The sequence runs out 4 residues before the end of the CDR3; the remainder is reconstructed from the germline J gene. This chain links TRBV13-2 with TRBJ2-7; 11 bases fit TRBD2. CDR3 size: 15 residues. Germline CDR1 and CDR2: NNHNN and SYGAGS (reference sequence). The DNA read from the CDR3 is TGTGCCAGCGGTGATCAGGGGACTGGGGGTTAT. It encodes CASGDQGTGGY. The whole CDR3 reads CASGDQGTGGYEQYF.

This clone was counted at least ten times. The genes and germline here are from mouse. The CDR3: CASSDDSYEQYF. Incomplete CDR3 DNA: TGTGCCAGCAGTGATGACAGCTAT. V usage is TRBV13-1 and J usage is TRBJ2-7; D uncertain. The DNA ends 4 residues before the CDR3 does, and the rest of the CDR3 is filled in from the germline J gene. V gave up 0 bases and J gave up 3 bases, with 4 bases separating them. Germline CDR1 NSHNY, CDR2 SYGAGN. The CDR3 loop spans 12 amino acids.

This clone has just a few counts. The gene names given are mouse names. The missing CDR3 end, 4 residues past where the read stops, is filled in from the germline J gene. The chain combines TRBV5 with TRBJ2-2, with D unclear. The CDR3 consists of 14 residues. The V end lost 2 bases, the J end lost 1 base, and 5 bases lay between the germline ends. Germline V gene lookup returns CDR1 LGHNA and CDR2 YNLKQL (reference sequence). The covered CDR3 bases are TGTGCCAGCAGCCAAAGACAAAACACCGGG. Translated: CASSQRQNTG. The complete CDR3 reads CASSQRQNTGQLYF.

This clone came up many times. Genes here carry mouse names. The CDR3 goes on 4 residues after the read ends, and that part is filled in from the germline J gene. The genes are TRBV13-3 and TRBJ2-1; D remains ambiguous. The CDR3 has 12 residues. CDR1 NNHDY and CDR2 SYVADS come from the germline V gene. The V and J ends lost 1 base and 5 bases respectively, with 4 bases between them. CDR3 bases read: TGTGCCAGCAGTGATAAGGATGCT. This encodes CASSDKDA. The CDR3 as a whole reads CASSDKDAEQFF.

As to this clone: Genes here carry mouse names. This chain's CDR3 is CASSPGLAETLYF. CDR3 bases read: TGTGCCAGCAGCCCGGGACTGGCAGAA. The chain uses TRBV5 and TRBJ2-3, with 7 bases matching TRBD2. The read comes to an end 4 residues before the CDR3 does, leaving the germline J gene to fill in the end. The germline V gene encodes CDR1 LGHNA and CDR2 YNLKQL (reference sequence). J lost 3 bases, V lost 4 bases, and 1 base had no gene match. The CDR3 totals 13 residues.

This clone was seen only a few times. The genes and germline here are from mouse. From the germline J gene comes the end of the CDR3, since the read stops 4 residues before it. This sequence joins TRBV5 and TRBJ2-7; maybe TRBD1 (6 bases). The CDR3 runs to 13 residues. Germline CDR1 reads LGHNA; CDR2 reads YNLKQL (reference sequence). The CDR3 DNA, read in part, is TGTGCCAGCAGCCAAGAAAGGGGGTAT. Its translation is CASSQERGY. The full CDR3 reads CASSQERGYEQYF.

A remark on this clone: Gene names denote mouse genes. With the read ending 4 residues before the CDR3 end, the germline J gene is used to fill in that end. V is TRBV13-1 and J is TRBJ2-3; D remains unclear. Germline lookup yields CDR1 NSHNY and CDR2 SYGAGN. The CDR3 spans 15 residues. Between the trimmed V and J ends, which lost 2 bases and 0 bases, there was a span of 10 bases. This chain's CDR3 is CASSDSQSSAETLYF. The CDR3 DNA, read in part, is TGTGCCAGCAGTGACAGCCAATCTAGTGCAGAA.

In this sample, this clone turned up a few times. Any gene name here is a mouse gene name. The read terminates 3 residues ahead of where the CDR3 ends, so the germline J gene completes it. The chain recombines TRBV13-2 with TRBJ1-6, with D tentatively TRBD1 (5 bases). TRBJ1-6 is identified as an open reading frame with a role that is uncertain. CDR1 is NNHNN, CDR2 SYGAGS, per germline (reference sequence). With 0 bases removed from V and 10 bases from J, the gap between germline ends came to 11 bases. The CDR3 is 14 amino acids. Here the CDR3 reads CASGDVGDGSPLYF. The sequenced part of the CDR3 DNA is TGTGCCAGCGGTGATGTGGGGGATGGATCGCCC.

About this clone itself: Genes here carry mouse names. The read falls 4 residues short of the CDR3 end, and the missing part is taken from the germline J gene. The rearrangement joins TRBV2 to TRBJ1-1; 7 bases match TRBD1. Per the germline V gene, CDR1 is LGHNA and CDR2 is YSYQKL. After removal of 3 bases from V and 3 bases from J, the junction contained 4 bases not matched to a gene. The CDR3 length is 14 residues. Incomplete CDR3 DNA: TGTGCCAGCAGCCACGACAGGGTGGACACA. Translation: CASSHDRVDT. Given in full, the CDR3 is CASSHDRVDTEVFF.

This clone was recorded at least ten times. The genes and germline here are from mouse. The sequenced fragment ends 4 residues before the CDR3 boundary, so the rest is inferred from the germline J gene. J is TRBJ2-1 and V is TRBV1, with 7 bases fitting TRBD1. Germline values: CDR1 NSQYPW, CDR2 LRSPGD (reference sequence). The V and J ends lost 2 bases and 3 bases, in that order; junction bases with no gene match: 1. This CDR3 has 14 amino acids. CDR3 amino acids: CTCSARDSYAEQFF. Incomplete CDR3 DNA: TGCACCTGCAGTGCAAGGGACAGCTATGCT.

This clone ranks as medium-sized. Genes and germline come from the mouse. The DNA ends 4 residues before the CDR3 does, and the rest of the CDR3 is filled in from the germline J gene. The rearrangement joins TRBV19 to TRBJ2-3, with 10 bases identical to TRBD1. This CDR3 comprises 15 residues. CDR1 and CDR2 from the germline V gene are FNHDT and SITEND (reference sequence). CDR3 sequence reads: CASSIGDRGGETLYF. Partial CDR3 DNA: TGTGCCAGCAGTATCGGGGACAGGGGAGGAGAA. Complete variable domain (other parts from reference TRBV19 and TRBJ2-3): GGIITQTPKFLIGQEGQKLTLKCQQNFNHDTMYWYRQDSGKGLRLIYYSITENDLQKGDLSEGYDASREKKSSFSLTVTSAQKNEMAVFLCASSIGDRGGETLYFGSGTRLTVL.

This clone has a count of ten or more. Germline and genes: mouse. The CDR3 end falls 3 residues outside the read, so it is completed with the germline J gene. V usage is TRBV19 and J usage is TRBJ1-6; D unclear. TRBJ1-6 is designated an ORF whose function remains uncertain. This CDR3 contains 14 residues. From germline, CDR1 is FNHDT and CDR2 SITEND (reference sequence). V lost 2 bases, J lost 3 bases, and 6 bases lay in between. The sequenced CDR3 bases are TGTGCCAGCAGTATCCAGAGCTATAATTCGCCC. Translation gives CASSIQSYNSP. Given in full, the CDR3 is CASSIQSYNSPLYF.

This clone was counted ten times or more. Mouse gene names apply. The read terminates 4 residues ahead of where the CDR3 ends, so the germline J gene completes it. The chain recombines TRBV3 with TRBJ2-1, with D possibly being TRBD2 (7 bases). This CDR3 contains 14 residues. Germline V lookup: CDR1 SNHLY, CDR2 FYNGKV (reference sequence). CDR3 region: CASSFSGGRAEQFF. The sequenced CDR3 bases are TGTGCCAGCAGCTTTTCCGGGGGGCGCGCT.

This clone has at least ten counts. Mouse gene names apply. Read sequence stops 4 residues before the CDR3 end, and the germline J gene provides the missing end. The chain combines TRBV1 with TRBJ2-1; 9 bases fit TRBD2. CDR1 NSQYPW and CDR2 LRSPGD come from the germline V gene (reference sequence). V trimming: 3 bases; J trimming: 5 bases; junction bases outside the gene matches: 2. This CDR3 is built from 14 residues. CDR3: CTCSALGGDAEQFF. The covered CDR3 bases are TGCACCTGCAGTGCTCTGGGGGGGGATGCT.

As concerns this clone: The listed genes are named as in mouse. The DNA ends 4 residues before the CDR3 does, and the rest of the CDR3 is filled in from the germline J gene. This chain joins TRBV13-2 and TRBJ2-1; D remains ambiguous. V dropped 0 bases and J dropped 6 bases, with 7 bases sitting between them. CDR1 is NNHNN and CDR2 is SYGAGS in the germline V gene (reference sequence). This CDR3 has 13 amino acids. The CDR3 spells CASGDETRAEQFF. The part of the CDR3 DNA that was read is TGTGCCAGCGGTGATGAGACACGTGCT.

This clone was recorded many times. Gene names follow the mouse nomenclature. The read terminates 4 residues before the CDR3 end, so the remaining end is supplied by the germline J gene. The chain has TRBV17 and TRBJ2-5; maybe TRBD1 (6 bases). The germline V and J ends were trimmed by 3 bases and 0 bases, with 10 bases remaining between them. Germline V gene data show CDR1 as MNHDT and CDR2 as YYDKIL. The CDR3 is 15 residues long. CDR3: CASSSHRVNQDTQYF. CDR3 bases read: TGTGCTAGCAGTAGCCACAGGGTTAACCAAGAC.

On this clone: Mouse germline and gene names are used. The read ends 4 residues shy of where the CDR3 ends; the end is completed using the germline J gene. J is TRBJ2-5 and V is TRBV16; TRBD2 agrees at 12 bases. This CDR3 comprises 19 residues. Germline CDR1 SGHSA, CDR2 FRNQAP. CDR3 bases read: TGTGCAAGCAGCTTACTGTCCGGGACTGGGGGGTGGAGAGGGGAC. It specifies CASSLLSGTGGWRGD. The entire CDR3 sequence reads CASSLLSGTGGWRGDTQYF.

This clone has at least ten counts. Genes here carry mouse names. Coverage ceases 4 residues before the CDR3 finishes, and the germline J gene fills in the end. The V call is TRBV1, the J call TRBJ2-2; D may be TRBD2 (7 bases). The germline V gene encodes CDR1 NSQYPW and CDR2 LRSPGD (reference sequence). There are 14 residues in the CDR3. Trimming removed 0 bases at V and 6 bases at J, with 8 bases between. This chain's CDR3 is CTCSADGGPGQLYF. The CDR3 DNA, read in part, is TGCACCTGCAGTGCAGATGGGGGGCCCGGG.

Of note for this clone: Germline and genes: mouse. Read data end 4 residues before the CDR3 end; the end is taken from the germline J gene. The chain carries TRBV13-1 and TRBJ2-7; tentative D call: TRBD1 (7 bases). Germline V gene data show CDR1 as NSHNY and CDR2 as SYGAGN. The length of the CDR3 is 15 residues. With 2 bases removed from V and 1 base from J, the gap between germline ends came to 13 bases. The sequenced part of the CDR3 DNA is TGTGCCAGCAGTGAGAGGGGGCGCAGGTCCTAT. Amino acid sequence: CASSERGRRSY. From start to end, the CDR3 is CASSERGRRSYEQYF.

There are many counts of this clone. Here the gene names and germline are mouse. The read terminates 4 residues ahead of where the CDR3 ends, so the germline J gene completes it. This chain links TRBV1 with TRBJ2-1; TRBD1 matches at 8 bases. The CDR3 spans 14 residues. Germline assignment: CDR1 NSQYPW and CDR2 LRSPGD (reference sequence). Here the CDR3 reads CTCSAGTGNAEQFF. The sequenced CDR3 bases are TGCACCTGCAGTGCAGGGACAGGGAACGCT.

On this clone: Genes here carry mouse names. The sequenced CDR3 bases are TGTGCCAGCTCTCTCGAGGACAGGGGAGGGGCT. This encodes CASSLEDRGGA. Given in full, the CDR3 is CASSLEDRGGAEQFF. This chain links TRBV13-1 with TRBJ2-1, with TRBD1 matching 9 bases. The read stops 4 residues short of the end of the CDR3; the missing end is completed from the germline J gene. The CDR3 covers 15 residues. Germline V gene lookup returns CDR1 NSHNY and CDR2 SYGAGN.

This clone was seen a few times. Gene labels here are mouse ones. The read finishes 4 residues shy of the CDR3 end, and the germline J gene is used to complete it. The chain links TRBV12-2 to TRBJ2-5; 11 bases align to TRBD2. CDR3 size: 14 residues. Looked up from germline, CDR1 is SGHLS and CDR2 is HYDKME. The sequenced CDR3 bases are TGTGCCAGCTCTCTCGACTGGGGGGGAGAC. Translation gives CASSLDWGGD. The whole CDR3 is CASSLDWGGDTQYF.

To note about this clone: The gene symbols are mouse symbols. The read halts 4 residues ahead of the CDR3 end, with the missing end drawn from the germline J gene. This rearrangement joins TRBV13-1 to TRBJ1-2, with 8 bases identical to TRBD1. The CDR3 runs to 14 residues. Trimming cost V 5 bases and J 3 bases; bases outside gene matches: 6. Per the germline V gene, CDR1 is NSHNY and CDR2 is SYGAGN. The part of the CDR3 DNA that was read is TGTGCCAGCAGCCGTGGACAGGGTGACTCC. Residues: CASSRGQGDS. The full-length CDR3 reads as CASSRGQGDSDYTF.

This clone was seen repeatedly, ten times or more. Genes here carry mouse names. The read falls 4 residues short of the CDR3 end, and the missing part is taken from the germline J gene. The rearrangement joins TRBV13-3 to TRBJ2-3; D gene unclear. CDR1 is NNHDY and CDR2 is SYVADS in the germline V gene. The V and J ends lost 1 base and 0 bases respectively, with 3 bases between them. CDR3 length: 13 residues. CDR3 DNA, as far as it was read: TGTGCCAGCAGTGATACAAGTGCAGAA. Its protein is CASSDTSAE. The complete CDR3 protein is CASSDTSAETLYF.

This clone rates as medium-sized. The gene symbols are mouse symbols. From the germline J gene comes the end of the CDR3, since the read stops 4 residues before it. V gene TRBV3 combines with J gene TRBJ2-7; D is ambiguous. There are 12 residues in the CDR3. Germline V CDR1 and CDR2: SNHLY, FYNGKV (reference sequence). V was trimmed by 5 bases and J by 3 bases, leaving 8 bases between them. This chain's CDR3 is CASSPRHYEQYF. CDR3 DNA, as far as it was read: TGTGCCAGCAGCCCTCGACACTAT. The entire variable domain, with the rest obtained from reference TRBV3 and TRBJ2-7, is as follows: GPKVLQIPSHQIIDMGQMVTLNCDPVSNHLYFYWYKQILGQQMEFLVNFYNGKVMEKSKLFKDQFSVERPDGSYFTLKIQPTALEDSAVYFCASSPRHYEQYFGPGTRLTVL.

This clone was observed many times. Mouse names are used for the genes. Read data end 3 residues before the CDR3 end; the end is taken from the germline J gene. The gene calls are TRBV1 and TRBJ1-3, with a possible D match to TRBD1 (6 bases). Germline V gene data show CDR1 as NSQYPW and CDR2 as LRSPGD (reference sequence). With 7 bases removed from V and 1 base from J, the gap between germline ends came to 11 bases. CDR3 length: 14 amino acids. The CDR3 bases that were read are TGCACCTGCATCGGGACAACATCTGGAAATACG. It is translated as CTCIGTTSGNT. The CDR3 in full is CTCIGTTSGNTLYF.

A word on this clone: Gene names and germline match the mouse. The CDR3 end falls 4 residues outside the read, so it is completed with the germline J gene. The chain employs TRBV2 and TRBJ2-3; D gene ambiguous. Trimming took off 0 bases at V and 0 bases at J, with 7 bases between the two ends. This CDR3 is built from 15 residues. Germline-derived CDR1 and CDR2 are LGHNA and YSYQKL. The covered CDR3 bases are TGTGCCAGCAGCCAAGAAACAGATAGTGCAGAA. Amino acid sequence: CASSQETDSAE. The entire CDR3 protein reads CASSQETDSAETLYF.

Remarks on this clone: All gene names here are mouse names. The sequence runs out 4 residues before the end of the CDR3; the remainder is reconstructed from the germline J gene. The chain uses TRBV1 and TRBJ2-4, with 8 positions matching TRBD2. Germline V gene data show CDR1 as NSQYPW and CDR2 as LRSPGD (reference sequence). J gave up 1 base and V 0 bases, and 0 bases lay outside the gene matches. The CDR3 totals 15 residues. CDR3 amino acids: CTCSADGGGQNTLYF. CDR3 DNA, as far as it was read: TGCACCTGCAGTGCAGATGGGGGGGGTCAAAAC.